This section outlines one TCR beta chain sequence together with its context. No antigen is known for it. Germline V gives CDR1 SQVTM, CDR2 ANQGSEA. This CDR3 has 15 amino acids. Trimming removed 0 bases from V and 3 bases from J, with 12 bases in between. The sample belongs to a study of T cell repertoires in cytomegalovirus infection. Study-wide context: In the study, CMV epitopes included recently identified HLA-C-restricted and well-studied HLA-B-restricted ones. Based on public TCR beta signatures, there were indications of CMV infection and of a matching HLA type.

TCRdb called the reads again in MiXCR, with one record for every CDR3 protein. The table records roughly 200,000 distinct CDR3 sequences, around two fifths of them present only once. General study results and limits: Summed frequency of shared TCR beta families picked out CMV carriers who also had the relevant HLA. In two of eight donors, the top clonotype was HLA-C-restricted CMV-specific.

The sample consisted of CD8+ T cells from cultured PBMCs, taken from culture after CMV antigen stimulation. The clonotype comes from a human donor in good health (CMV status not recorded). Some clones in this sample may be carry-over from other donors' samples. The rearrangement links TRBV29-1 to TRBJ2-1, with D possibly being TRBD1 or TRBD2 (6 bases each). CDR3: CSVEEGGGIYNEQFF. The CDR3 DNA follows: TGCAGCGTTGAAGAAGGAGGGGGTATCTACAATGAGCAGTTCTTC.